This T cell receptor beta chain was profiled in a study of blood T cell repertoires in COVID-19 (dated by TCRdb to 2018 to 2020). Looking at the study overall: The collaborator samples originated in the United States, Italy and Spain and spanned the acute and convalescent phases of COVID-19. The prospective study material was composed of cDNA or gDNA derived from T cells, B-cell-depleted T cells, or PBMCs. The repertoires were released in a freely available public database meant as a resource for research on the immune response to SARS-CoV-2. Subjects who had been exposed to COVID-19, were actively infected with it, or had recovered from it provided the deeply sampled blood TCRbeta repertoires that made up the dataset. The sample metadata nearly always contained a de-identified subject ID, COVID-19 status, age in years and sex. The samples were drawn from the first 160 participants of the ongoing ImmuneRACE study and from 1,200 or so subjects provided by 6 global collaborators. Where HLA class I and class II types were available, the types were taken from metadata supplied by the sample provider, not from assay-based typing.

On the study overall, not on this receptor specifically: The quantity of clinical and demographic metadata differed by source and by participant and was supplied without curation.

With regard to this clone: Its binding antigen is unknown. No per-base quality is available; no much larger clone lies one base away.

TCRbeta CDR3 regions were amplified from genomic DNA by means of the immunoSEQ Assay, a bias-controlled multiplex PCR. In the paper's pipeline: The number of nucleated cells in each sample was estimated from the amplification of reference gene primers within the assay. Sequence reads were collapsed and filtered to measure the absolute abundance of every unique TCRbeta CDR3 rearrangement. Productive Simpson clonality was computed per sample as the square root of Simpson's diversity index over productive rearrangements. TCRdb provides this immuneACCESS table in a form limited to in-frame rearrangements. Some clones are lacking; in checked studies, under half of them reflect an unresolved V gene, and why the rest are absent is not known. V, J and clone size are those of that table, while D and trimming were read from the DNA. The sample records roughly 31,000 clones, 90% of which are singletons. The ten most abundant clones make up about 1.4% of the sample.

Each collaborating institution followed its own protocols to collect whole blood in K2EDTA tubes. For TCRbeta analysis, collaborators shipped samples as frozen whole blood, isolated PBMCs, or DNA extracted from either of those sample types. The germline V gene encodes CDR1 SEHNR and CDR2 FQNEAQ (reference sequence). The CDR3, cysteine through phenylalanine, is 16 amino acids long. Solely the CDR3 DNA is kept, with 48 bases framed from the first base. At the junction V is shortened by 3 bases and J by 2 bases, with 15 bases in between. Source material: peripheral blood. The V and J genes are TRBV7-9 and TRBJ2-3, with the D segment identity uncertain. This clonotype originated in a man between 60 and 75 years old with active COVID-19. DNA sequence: TGTGCCAGCAGCTTCCTTGCGCCTACCTTCACAGATACGCAGTATTTT. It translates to CASSFLAPTFTDTQYF.